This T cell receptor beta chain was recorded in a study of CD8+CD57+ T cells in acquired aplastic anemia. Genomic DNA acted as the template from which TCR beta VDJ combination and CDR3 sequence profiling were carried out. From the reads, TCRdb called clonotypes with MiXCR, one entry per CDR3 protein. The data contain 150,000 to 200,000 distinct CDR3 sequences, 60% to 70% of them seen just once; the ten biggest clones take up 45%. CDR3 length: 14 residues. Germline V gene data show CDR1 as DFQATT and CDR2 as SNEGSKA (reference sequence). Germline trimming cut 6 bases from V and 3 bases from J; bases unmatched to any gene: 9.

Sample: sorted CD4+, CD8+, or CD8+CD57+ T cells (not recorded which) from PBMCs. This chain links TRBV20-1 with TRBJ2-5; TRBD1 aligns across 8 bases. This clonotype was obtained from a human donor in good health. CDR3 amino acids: CSATRTGLEETQYF. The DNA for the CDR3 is TGCAGTGCCACCCGGACAGGGTTGGAAGAGACCCAGTACTTC.